This T cell receptor beta chain was captured by sequencing in a study of early stage breast cancer tumors. Here immunoSEQ multiplex PCR was the method, and the copy in TCRdb shows in-frame clones only, minus some. Of some 15,000 clones in the sample, 75% to 85% are singletons; the top ten hold about 7.6%. Germline V lookup: CDR1 LNHDA, CDR2 SQIVND (reference sequence). CDR3 length: 14 amino acids. V was clipped by 6 bases and J by 0 bases, with 8 bases between them. The rearrangement joins TRBV19 to TRBJ2-2, with D hard to call. The sequencing input was normal breast tissue next to the tumor. This receptor was taken from a person aged 50-59 years with breast cancer. The CDR3 loop reads CASSYSANTGELFF. Here the CDR3 DNA reads TGTGCCAGTAGCTACAGCGCGAACACCGGGGAGCTGTTTTTT. Looking up the rest from reference TRBV19 and TRBJ2-2 gives the full variable domain: DGGITQSPKYLFRKEGQNVTLSCEQNLNHDAMYWYRQDPGQGLRLIYYSQIVNDFQKGDIAEGYSVSREKKESFPLTVTSAQKNPTAFYLCASSYSANTGELFFGEGSRLTVL.